The 15 T cell receptor beta chains reported below all come from one sample, sequenced in a study of blood T cell repertoires in COVID-19. This table comes from immunoSEQ multiplex PCR, and its TCRdb copy is limited to in-frame clones, with some not included. The table has a few hundred thousand clones, approximately 92% seen once. Sequencing was performed on peripheral blood. The receptors shown here come from a woman in her 30s with COVID-19, enrolled during active disease.

This clone has a single count. Other DNA variants within this sample encode the same CDR3. This chain links TRBV18 with TRBJ1-2, with D possibly matching TRBD1 (5 bases). This CDR3 contains 13 residues. The germline V and J ends were trimmed by 1 base and 5 bases, with 8 bases remaining between them. Germline V gene lookup returns CDR1 KGHSH and CDR2 LQKENI. This CDR3 is CASSPQGDYGYTF. The CDR3 coding sequence is TGTGCCAGCTCACCACAAGGGGATTATGGCTACACCTTC.

The chain is built from TRBV12-3 or TRBV12-4 and TRBJ1-5; D call uncertain. V lost 7 bases and J lost 1, with 8 bases in between. CDR3 size: 13 residues. The CDR3 coding sequence is TGTGCCAGCACCCTCGGGAGCAATCAGCCCCAGCATTTT. Translation: CASTLGSNQPQHF.

This chain connects TRBV5-1 to TRBJ2-5; D perhaps matches TRBD2 (5 bases). This CDR3 spans 13 amino acids. Trimming shortened V by 6 bases and J by 5 bases, and 14 bases separated the two germline ends. Germline V gene data show CDR1 as SGHRS and CDR2 as YFSETQ. CDR3 loop: CASKLPGGETQYF. CDR3 DNA sequence: TGCGCCAGCAAACTCCCGGGCGGGGAGACCCAGTACTTC.

This sequence joins TRBV6-6 and TRBJ1-5; D uncertain. The CDR3 sequence is 15 residues long. CDR1 MNHNY and CDR2 SVGAGI come from the germline V gene (reference sequence). Trimming pared 10 bases from V and 5 bases from J, leaving 21 bases between. For the CDR3, the DNA is TGTGCCACCTCAACCCGGCGGGCTGGATATCAGCCCCAGCATTTT. As protein: CATSTRRAGYQPQHF.

V gene TRBV6-2 or TRBV6-3 combines with J gene TRBJ2-6, with a tentative D call TRBD2 (6 bases). The germline V and J ends were trimmed by 2 bases and 0 bases, with 8 bases remaining between them. The CDR3 consists of 16 residues. Germline V gene sequence: CDR1 MNHEY, CDR2 SVGEGT. The chain's CDR3 is CASSYVGGSGANVLTF. CDR3 nucleotides: TGTGCCAGCAGTTACGTCGGGGGCTCTGGGGCCAACGTCCTGACTTTC.

This chain links TRBV30 with TRBJ1-1; D gene unclear. This CDR3 comprises 13 residues. Trimming cost V 1 base and J 1 base, with 7 bases left between them. CDR1 GTSNPN and CDR2 SVGIG come from the germline V gene (reference sequence). The CDR3 region is CAWSEQTNTEAFF. CDR3 nucleotide sequence: TGTGCCTGGAGTGAACAAACGAACACTGAAGCTTTCTTT.

V and J are TRBV28 and TRBJ2-1; possible D gene TRBD2, 5 bases. This CDR3 is built from 14 residues. Deletions cut 3 bases from V and 9 bases from J, with 15 bases between. CDR1 and CDR2 (germline): MDHEN, SYDVKM. CDR3 in DNA: TGTGCCAGCAGTTTCGGGGATAGCTTGGGTGAGCAGTTCTTC. Amino acids: CASSFGDSLGEQFF.

This chain links TRBV11-1 with TRBJ2-1; the D gene is possibly TRBD2 (5 bases). The CDR3 runs 13 residues. V shed 5 bases and J shed 6 bases, with 11 bases lying between them. Germline CDR1 and CDR2: SGHAT and FQDESV (reference sequence). The CDR3 DNA reads TGTGCCAGCAGCCACGGCGGAGGCAATGAGCAGTTCTTC. This sequence encodes CASSHGGGNEQFF. The full variable domain, completed using reference TRBV11-1 and TRBJ2-1, is EAEVAQSPRYKITEKSQAVAFWCDPISGHATLYWYRQILGQGPELLVQFQDESVVDDSQLPKDRFSAERLKGVDSTLKIQPAELGDSAMYLCASSHGGGNEQFFGPGTRLTVL.

The rearrangement links TRBV20-1 to TRBJ2-7, with TRBD2 identical over 15 bases. The germline gives CDR1 DFQATT, CDR2 SNEGSKA (reference sequence). The CDR3 is 16 amino acids. The V gene end was trimmed by 3 bases and the J gene end by 0 bases; junction bases not matched to a gene: 3. Written as DNA, the CDR3 is TGCAGTGCTAGTCGGACTAGCGGGAGGGGCTCCTACGAGCAGTACTTC. Protein product: CSASRTSGRGSYEQYF.

The chain joins TRBV5-1 to TRBJ1-1, with no clear D. The CDR3 has 15 residues. Germline V gives CDR1 SGHRS, CDR2 YFSETQ. Trimming removed 4 bases from V and 1 base from J, with 14 bases in between. CDR3 DNA sequence: TGCGCCAGCAGCAGAGGGCAAATAGCGAACACTGAAGCTTTCTTT. This encodes CASSRGQIANTEAFF.

The chain recombines TRBV5-1 with TRBJ2-5; 8 bases align to TRBD2. The CDR3 is 15 residues long. The ends lost 4 bases at V and 1 base at J; junction bases unmatched: 6. CDR1 is SGHRS, CDR2 YFSETQ, per germline. CDR3 protein: CASSRSGTSQETQYF. DNA for the CDR3: TGCGCCAGCAGCAGGTCCGGGACTAGCCAAGAGACCCAGTACTTC.

The V gene is TRBV30, the J gene TRBJ2-6, with a possible D match to TRBD1 (6 bases). Between the trimmed V and J ends, which lost 1 base and 3 bases, there was a span of 7 bases. The CDR3 runs to 14 residues. Germline values: CDR1 GTSNPN, CDR2 SVGIG (reference sequence). The CDR3 region has the DNA TGTGCCTGGAGTGGGGGGCATGGGGCCAACGTCCTGACTTTC. Its protein is CAWSGGHGANVLTF.

The V gene is TRBV5-6, the J gene TRBJ2-2; TRBD2 agrees at 10 bases. In germline, CDR1 is SGHDT, CDR2 YYEEEE. The V gene end was trimmed by 1 base and the J gene end by 1 base; junction bases not matched to a gene: 4. This CDR3 has 17 residues. CDR3 coding DNA: TGTGCCAGCAGCTTGTTCACTAGCGGGATGAACACCGGGGAGCTGTTTTTT. Translating it yields CASSLFTSGMNTGELFF.

The chain has TRBV5-4 and TRBJ2-2; the D is unclear. There are 14 residues in the CDR3. Trimming removed 0 bases from V and 4 bases from J, with 7 bases in between. CDR1 and CDR2 (germline): SGHNT, YYREEE (reference sequence). DNA of the CDR3: TGTGCCAGCAGCTTGGATGGGCTCACCGGGGAGCTGTTTTTT. Translating it yields CASSLDGLTGELFF.

The chain uses TRBV6-4 and TRBJ2-1, with 11 positions matching TRBD2. In germline, CDR1 is MRHNA, CDR2 SNTAGT. V lost 6 bases to trimming and J lost 9 bases; unmatched junction nucleotides: 10. The CDR3 is made up of 15 amino acids. DNA of the CDR3: TGTGCCAGCAGCCCGGGCCTAGCGGGAGGAACTGAGCAGTTCTTC. Protein product: CASSPGLAGGTEQFF.